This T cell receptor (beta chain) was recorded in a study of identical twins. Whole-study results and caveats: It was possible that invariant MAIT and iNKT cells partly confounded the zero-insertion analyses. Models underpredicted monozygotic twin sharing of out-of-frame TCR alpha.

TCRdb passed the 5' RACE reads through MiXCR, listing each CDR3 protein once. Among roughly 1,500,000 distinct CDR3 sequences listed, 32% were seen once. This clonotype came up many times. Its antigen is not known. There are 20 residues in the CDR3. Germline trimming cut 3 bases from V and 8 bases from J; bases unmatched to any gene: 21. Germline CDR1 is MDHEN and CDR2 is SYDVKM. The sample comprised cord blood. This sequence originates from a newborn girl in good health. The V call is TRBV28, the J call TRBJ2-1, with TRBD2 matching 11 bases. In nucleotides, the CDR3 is TGTGCCAGCAGTTTCTCCCCTGGGGTTGAACTAGCGGGAGTTCGGGATGAGCAGTTCTTC. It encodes CASSFSPGVELAGVRDEQFF.